One T cell receptor beta chain is described in this entry. The germline gene is not matched at one end of the junction; a read error may be the cause. Different DNA sequences within this sample yield the same CDR3. The CDR3 sequence is 15 residues long. CDR1 and CDR2 from the germline V gene are LNHNV and YYDKDF (reference sequence). The data belong to a study of cytomegalovirus exposure and HLA in healthy donors. PCR amplification relied on 60 Vbeta primers (plus 13 Jbeta primers). TCRdb's copy holds only in-frame clones and misses some; the assay was immunoSEQ multiplex PCR. The table has under 150,000 clones, 81% seen once; the top ten hold around 0.67%.

The sequencing sample was made of PBMCs. The receptor was isolated from a man aged 18 to 29 in good health and CMV-seronegative. V and J are TRBV15 and TRBJ1-4, with D perhaps TRBD1 (5 bases). The CDR3 DNA reads as TGCGCCACCAGCAGAGACAGCGCAACTAATGAAAAACTGTTTTTT. This encodes CATSRDSATNEKLFF. Together with reference TRBV15 and TRBJ1-4, the CDR3 gives the full variable domain: DAMVIQNPRYQVTQFGKPVTLSCSQTLNHNVMYWYQQKSSQAPKLLFHYYDKDFNNEADTPDNFQSRRPNTSFCFLDIRSPGLGDTAMYLCATSRDSATNEKLFFGSGTQLSVL.